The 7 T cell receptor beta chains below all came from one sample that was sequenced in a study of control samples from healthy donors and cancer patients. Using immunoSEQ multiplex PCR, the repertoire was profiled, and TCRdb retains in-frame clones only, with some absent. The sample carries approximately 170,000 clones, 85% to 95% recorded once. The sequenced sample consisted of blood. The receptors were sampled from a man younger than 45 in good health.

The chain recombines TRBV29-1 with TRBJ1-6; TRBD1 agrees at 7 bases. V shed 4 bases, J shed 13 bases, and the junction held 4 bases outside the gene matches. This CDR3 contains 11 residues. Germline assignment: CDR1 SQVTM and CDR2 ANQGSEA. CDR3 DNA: TGCAGCGTTGGGGAACAGGGGCCCCTCCACTTT. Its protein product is CSVGEQGPLHF.

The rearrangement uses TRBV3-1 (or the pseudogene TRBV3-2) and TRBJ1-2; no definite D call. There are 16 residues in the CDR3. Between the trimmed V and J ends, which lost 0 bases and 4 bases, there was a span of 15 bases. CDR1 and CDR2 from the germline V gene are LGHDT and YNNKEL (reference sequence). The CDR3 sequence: CASSQEQSGSPYGYTF. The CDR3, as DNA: TGTGCCAGCAGCCAAGAACAATCGGGTTCGCCCTATGGCTACACCTTC.

CDR3 amino acids: CASSSPGTYGYTF. The CDR3, as DNA: TGTGCCAGCAGCTCCCCAGGGACGTATGGCTACACCTTC. The J gene is TRBJ1-2, the V gene TRBV7-6; possibly TRBD1 for D (5 bases). Germline V gene data show CDR1 as SGHVS and CDR2 as FNYEAQ. V was clipped by 4 bases and J by 5 bases, with 11 bases between them. The CDR3 has 13 amino acids.

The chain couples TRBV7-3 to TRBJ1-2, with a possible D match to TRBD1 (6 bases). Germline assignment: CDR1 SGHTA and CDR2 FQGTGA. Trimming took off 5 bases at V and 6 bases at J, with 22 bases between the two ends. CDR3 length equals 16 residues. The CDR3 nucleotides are TGTGCCAGCAGCCCCCGCTGGGGGCCCACCTTAGATGGCTACACCTTC. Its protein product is CASSPRWGPTLDGYTF.

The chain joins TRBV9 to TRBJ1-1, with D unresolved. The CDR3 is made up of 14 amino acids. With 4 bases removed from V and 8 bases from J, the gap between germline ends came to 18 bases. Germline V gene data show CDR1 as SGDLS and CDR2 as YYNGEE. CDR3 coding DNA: TGTGCCAGCAGCCCCCTTAGGGCAGTGGGGGAAGCTTTCTTT. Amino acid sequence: CASSPLRAVGEAFF.

Written as DNA, the CDR3 is TGTGCCTGGAGTGGCGGCAGGTCTGGAAACACCATATATTTT. It yields the protein CAWSGGRSGNTIYF. V gene TRBV30 combines with J gene TRBJ1-3; no firm D call. Trimming left V 1 base short and J 1 base short, with 8 bases between. CDR3 length: 14 amino acids. The V gene's germline CDR1 is GTSNPN and CDR2 SVGIG (reference sequence).

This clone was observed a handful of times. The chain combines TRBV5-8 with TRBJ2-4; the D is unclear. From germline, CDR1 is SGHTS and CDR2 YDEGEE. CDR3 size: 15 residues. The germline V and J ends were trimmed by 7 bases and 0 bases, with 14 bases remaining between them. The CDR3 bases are TGTGCCAGCCCACAACCCCGCGAAGCCAAAAACATTCAGTACTTC. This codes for CASPQPREAKNIQYF.